The rows below give T cell receptor beta chains drawn from one sample of a study of control samples from healthy donors and cancer patients. Clones were read by immunoSEQ multiplex PCR, and TCRdb kept only the in-frame ones, dropping some. This table has 65,000 to 95,000 clones, 70% to 90% appearing once. What was sequenced was blood. Source of these receptors: a man aged 45 to 65 in good health. The CDR3 runs from the conserved cysteine through the conserved F or W.

V,CDR3
TRBV5-5,CASSLLAGGSYNEQFF
TRBV28,CASSRASLSGNTIYF
TRBV7-8,CASSLARETDTEAFF
TRBV15,CATSRTSGGYNEQFF
TRBV7-6,CASSLGAGSSYNEQFF
TRBV9,CASSVSSGEYNEQFF
TRBV6-2/TRBV6-3,CASSRGLGETQYF
TRBV12-3/TRBV12-4,CASSLREKLFF
TRBV27,CASSTTGYTGELFF
TRBV19,CASSIDQGNNEQFF
TRBV19,CASSPPSSRWGTDTQYF
TRBV28,CASSPAGDLVHEQFF
TRBV14,CASSQDRLDTEAFF
TRBV4-3,CASSQGGNRGETQYF
TRBV6-6,CASSYPGNQPQHF
TRBV7-3,CASSLNSGGQQYF
TRBV5-6,CASSSIRDLNTGELFF
TRBV7-2,CASRERDIINYGYTF
TRBV3-1/TRBV3-2,CASTRGGGQGTEAFF
TRBV19,CASRRENYNEQFF
TRBV9,CASSPRQAHHYGYTF
TRBV7-2,CASSLGSGRSADTQYF
TRBV10-1,CASKPGQGSLEQFF
TRBV3-1/TRBV3-2,CASSHGTAGNTIYF
TRBV7-3,CASSQGASGRWVF
TRBV7-2,CASSSPISSYNEQFF
TRBV7-8,CASSSRDRSSYEQYF
TRBV2,CASRDGLIAKNIQYF
TRBV19,CASSINLGQASEGYTF
TRBV11-3,CASSPLGRGTYNEQFF
TRBV6-1,CASSELNTQYF
TRBV21-1,CASSKTGHRVSPLHF
TRBV13,CASSLFSGASNYGYTF
TRBV5-1,CASSLVGGRTEAFF
TRBV7-2,CASSLAPSQLYNEQFF
TRBV29-1,CSVGGGLAGHYEQYF
TRBV18,CASSRQTGNQPQHF
TRBV7-2,CASSLKRGGRYEQYF
TRBV7-2,CASSLAPSTYNEQFF